The 18 T cell receptor beta chains given below trace back to one sample, sequenced in a study of cytomegalovirus exposure and HLA in healthy donors. The PCR had 60 Vbeta and 13 Jbeta primers. Here immunoSEQ multiplex PCR was the method, and the copy in TCRdb shows in-frame clones only, minus some. Among approximately 220,000 clones listed, roughly 75% were seen once. Input material: PBMCs. These receptors all stem from a woman aged 30 to 39 in good health and CMV-seronegative.

The rearrangement joins TRBV5-1 to TRBJ2-7; a possible D gene is TRBD1 (6 bases). The CDR3 runs 15 residues. Trimming removed 1 base at V and 6 bases at J, with 17 bases between. CDR1 and CDR2 (germline): SGHRS, YFSETQ. CDR3 in amino acids: CASSLWAGAGTEQYF. CDR3 DNA: TGCGCCAGCAGCTTGTGGGCAGGGGCTGGAACCGAGCAGTACTTC.

DNA of the CDR3: TGTGCCAGCAGCTTAGGGGGAGATCAGCCCCAGCATTTT. It encodes CASSLGGDQPQHF. This chain uses TRBV7-6 with TRBJ1-5; D is uncertain. The CDR3 has 13 amino acids. The V end lost 1 base, the J end lost 5 bases, and 6 bases lay between the germline ends. Germline values: CDR1 SGHVS, CDR2 FNYEAQ.

This clone showed up just a few times. The V and J genes are TRBV6-1 and TRBJ1-6, with D hard to call. The CDR3 consists of 15 residues. V lost 2 bases and J 10 bases, leaving 15 bases between the germline ends. CDR1 and CDR2 (germline): MNHNS, SASEGT. CDR3 nucleotide sequence: TGTGCCAGCAGTGAAATGGAGGCGCTGCAATCACCCCTCCACTTT. Translating gives CASSEMEALQSPLHF.

The chain is built from TRBV27 and TRBJ1-5; D ambiguous. This CDR3 spans 13 amino acids. Germline CDR1 is MNHEY and CDR2 is SMNVEV (reference sequence). Trimming shortened V by 5 bases and J by 7 bases, and 12 bases separated the two germline ends. The CDR3 here is CASSPWAGQPQHF. As DNA, the CDR3 is TGTGCCAGCAGTCCCTGGGCCGGCCAGCCCCAGCATTTT.

V and J are TRBV5-1 and TRBJ1-1; 10 bases match TRBD1. The V gene's germline CDR1 is SGHRS and CDR2 YFSETQ. V lost 3 bases and J lost 3; bases outside the gene matches: 8. This CDR3 is built from 16 residues. The CDR3 here is CASSWGQGSVDTEAFF. CDR3 sequence (DNA): TGCGCCAGCAGCTGGGGACAGGGGAGCGTCGACACTGAAGCTTTCTTT.

The V call is TRBV7-9, the J call TRBJ2-7, with D possibly being TRBD1 (6 bases). The CDR3 is made up of 14 amino acids. Trimming left V 5 bases short and J 3 bases short, with 14 bases between. Germline V gene lookup returns CDR1 SEHNR and CDR2 FQNEAQ (reference sequence). The CDR3 sequence: CASSPPDRFYEQYF. The CDR3 DNA reads TGTGCCAGCAGCCCTCCTGACAGGTTCTACGAGCAGTACTTC.

This clone was found a few times. The V gene is TRBV19, the J gene TRBJ2-5; maybe TRBD2 (6 bases). V gave up 7 bases and J gave up 3 bases, with 12 bases separating them. This CDR3 comprises 13 residues. In germline, CDR1 is LNHDA, CDR2 SQIVND (reference sequence). As DNA, the CDR3 is TGTGCCAGTACCGTGACGGGGGAAGAGACCCAGTACTTC. As protein: CASTVTGEETQYF.

V and J are TRBV7-6 and TRBJ2-1, with 11 bases fitting TRBD1. Per germline, CDR1 SGHVS and CDR2 FNYEAQ. This CDR3 is built from 16 residues. The ends lost 1 base at V and 7 bases at J; junction bases unmatched: 6. CDR3 sequence reads: CASSLVAGQGENEQFF. In nucleotides, the CDR3 is TGTGCCAGCAGCTTAGTAGCGGGACAGGGGGAAAATGAGCAGTTCTTC.

The rearrangement uses TRBV6-1 and TRBJ2-7; 8 bases agree with TRBD2. The CDR3 has 15 amino acids. Germline assignment: CDR1 MNHNS and CDR2 SASEGT. The trim removed 3 bases at V and 2 bases at J, leaving 6 bases unmatched. The DNA for the CDR3 is TGTGCCAGCAGTGATTCTGGACTAGCCGCCTACGAGCAGTACTTC. Translating it yields CASSDSGLAAYEQYF.

V is TRBV10-3 and J is TRBJ2-2; D remains ambiguous. The germline V gene encodes CDR1 ENHRY and CDR2 SYGVKD. Between the trimmed V and J ends, which lost 1 base and 3 bases, there was a span of 6 bases. This CDR3 is 14 amino acids long. CDR3 DNA: TGTGCCATCAGTGAGTGGCAGGACACCGGGGAGCTGTTTTTT. It codes for CAISEWQDTGELFF.

V is TRBV6-1 and J is TRBJ1-1; no clear D. The CDR3 length is 14 residues. Trimming pared 6 bases from V and 0 bases from J, leaving 11 bases between. The germline V gene encodes CDR1 MNHNS and CDR2 SASEGT. CDR3 amino acids: CASRVRAMNTEAFF. For the CDR3, the DNA is TGTGCCAGCAGAGTGAGGGCCATGAACACTGAAGCTTTCTTT.

The chain employs TRBV10-3 and TRBJ1-3; TRBD1 might be the D (6 bases). The CDR3 is made up of 14 amino acids. Per germline, CDR1 ENHRY and CDR2 SYGVKD. The V end lost 3 bases, the J end lost 7 bases, and 13 bases lay between the germline ends. The CDR3 spells CAISETGQSNTIYF. CDR3 DNA sequence: TGTGCCATCAGTGAAACAGGGCAGTCTAACACCATATATTTT.

This clone was detected a few times. The CDR3 DNA follows: TGTGCCAGCAGCATGGCCTTGCGGGGTGAGACCCAGTACTTC. Translation: CASSMALRGETQYF. J is TRBJ2-5 and V is TRBV7-6, with D possibly being TRBD2 (6 bases). The ends were cut back, 5 bases at V and 5 bases at J, with 15 bases in the middle. Germline V lookup: CDR1 SGHVS, CDR2 FNYEAQ. The CDR3 spans 14 residues.

CDR3 sequence reads: CASSLSQGGYTF. As DNA, the CDR3 is TGTGCCAGCAGTCTCTCCCAGGGTGGCTACACCTTC. The chain has TRBV2 and TRBJ1-2, with a possible D match to TRBD1 (5 bases). Trimming cost V 5 bases and J 7 bases, with 11 bases left between them. The CDR3 runs 12 residues. The V gene's germline CDR1 is SNHLY and CDR2 FYNNEI.

The V gene is TRBV5-4, the J gene TRBJ1-4; D is unclear. Trimming cost V 2 bases and J 7 bases, with 15 bases left between them. CDR3 length: 15 residues. Germline V gene sequence: CDR1 SGHNT, CDR2 YYREEE (reference sequence). The CDR3 DNA reads TGTGCCAGCAGCTTTGGTCCTGGGAGCGGTGAAAAACTGTTTTTT. Translated, it gives CASSFGPGSGEKLFF.

The chain is built from TRBV9 and TRBJ2-2; D gene ambiguous. CDR1 is SGDLS and CDR2 is YYNGEE in the germline V gene. The CDR3 is made up of 12 amino acids. With 0 bases removed from V and 6 bases from J, the gap between germline ends came to 3 bases. The CDR3 protein is CASSVVSGELFF. The DNA of the CDR3 is TGTGCCAGCAGCGTAGTCTCCGGGGAGCTGTTTTTT.

This chain uses TRBV6-6 with TRBJ1-1; TRBD1 might be the D (5 bases). Germline loops: CDR1 MNHNY, CDR2 SVGAGI (reference sequence). The CDR3 length is 13 residues. V was pared by 4 bases and J by 1 base, with 7 bases between. CDR3 bases: TGTGCCAGCAGTTCGGGGGGGAACACTGAAGCTTTCTTT. Amino acid sequence: CASSSGGNTEAFF.

This clone has a single count. The gene calls are TRBV13 and TRBJ2-1; 10 bases map to TRBD2. The CDR3 length is 15 residues. Germline values: CDR1 PRHDT, CDR2 FYEKMQ (reference sequence). Trimming took 2 bases from V and 4 from J; bases not matched to a gene: 2. CDR3 in DNA: TGTGCCAGCAGCTTATTAGCGGGAGGATACAATGAGCAGTTCTTC. This codes for CASSLLAGGYNEQFF. The whole variable domain, filled in from reference TRBV13 and TRBJ2-1, reads AAGVIQSPRHLIKEKRETATLKCYPIPRHDTVYWYQQGPGQDPQFLISFYEKMQSDKGSIPDRFSAQQFSDYHSELNMSSLELGDSALYFCASSLLAGGYNEQFFGPGTRLTVL.